These 27 T cell receptor beta chains were sequenced from one sample in a study of shared clonotypes between healthy human individuals. Method: immunoSEQ multiplex PCR; TCRdb's copy keeps in-frame clones and lacks some. The data contain 2.3 million or so clones, 90% to 95% of them singletons. Sequenced material: naive CD4+ T cells from PBMCs. The subset is: CD45RA+ positively selected. The receptor set was obtained from a man younger than 35 in good health. Some clones in this sample may be carry-over from other donors' samples.

The chain is built from TRBV11-2 and TRBJ2-4; unclear D gene. CDR3 size: 13 residues. With 10 bases removed from V and 3 bases from J, the gap between germline ends came to 13 bases. Germline V CDR1 and CDR2: SGHAT, FQNNGV. CDR3 region: CATKDWVKNIQYF. The CDR3 coding sequence is TGTGCCACCAAAGACTGGGTCAAAAACATTCAGTACTTC.

V is TRBV21-1 and J is TRBJ2-7; the listed D gene, TRBD2, was not tested against the DNA. TRBV21-1 is recorded as a pseudogene. The CDR3 runs 12 residues. The CDR3 region is CASSPGSAEQYF. CDR3 nucleotide sequence: TGTGCCAGCAGCCCCGGGTCCGCCGAGCAGTACTTC.

The chain couples TRBV5-1 to TRBJ2-7; 9 bases align to TRBD1. The CDR3 sequence is 16 residues long. The germline V gene encodes CDR1 SGHRS and CDR2 YFSETQ. V gave up 4 bases and J gave up 0 bases; unmatched junction bases: 8. As DNA, the CDR3 is TGCGCCAGCAGCCCGGTGGGACAGGGTTTCTCCTACGAGCAGTACTTC. Amino acid sequence: CASSPVGQGFSYEQYF.

The chain has TRBV18 and TRBJ1-1; D ambiguous. The germline V and J ends were trimmed by 3 bases and 0 bases, with 17 bases remaining between them. The germline V gene has CDR1 KGHSH and CDR2 LQKENI. The CDR3 has 17 amino acids. This CDR3 reads CASSPLVLGAVNTEAFF. The CDR3 coding sequence is TGTGCCAGCTCACCTCTTGTCCTTGGCGCGGTGAACACTGAAGCTTTCTTT.

This chain links TRBV4-2 with TRBJ2-3; TRBD1 matches 10 bases. This CDR3 contains 15 residues. After removal of 5 bases from V and 1 base from J, the junction contained 3 bases not matched to a gene. Germline loops: CDR1 LGHNA, CDR2 YNFKEQ. CDR3 nucleotide sequence: TGTGCCAGCAGCGATGACAGGGGGCGCACAGATACGCAGTATTTT. It specifies CASSDDRGRTDTQYF.

The CDR3: CASSERTSGVNEQFF. CDR3 bases: TGTGCCAGCAGTGAAAGGACTAGCGGGGTAAATGAGCAGTTCTTC. This sequence joins TRBV28 and TRBJ2-1; 12 bases are shared with TRBD2. J gave up 7 bases and V 5 bases, and 6 bases lay outside the gene matches. Germline CDR1 MDHEN, CDR2 SYDVKM. This CDR3 contains 15 residues.

J is TRBJ2-3 and V is TRBV4-2; D gene uncertain. V lost 0 bases, J lost 5 bases, and 15 bases lay in between. Germline values: CDR1 LGHNA, CDR2 YNFKEQ. The CDR3 covers 16 residues. CDR3 DNA: TGTGCCAGCAGCCAAGAGGTGGCGCTGGAAGTAGATACGCAGTATTTT. Amino acids: CASSQEVALEVDTQYF.

The V gene is TRBV18, the J gene TRBJ2-2, with D hard to call. This CDR3 is built from 15 residues. CDR1 and CDR2 from the germline V gene are KGHSH and LQKENI. Trimming took 4 bases from V and 4 from J, leaving 13 bases between them. CDR3 bases: TGTGCCAGCTCACATGGTATCGCCGGCACCGGGGAGCTGTTTTTT. Amino acid sequence: CASSHGIAGTGELFF.

J is TRBJ1-4 and V is TRBV21-1. TRBV21-1 is a recognized pseudogene. The CDR3 extends over 15 amino acids. DNA of the CDR3: TGTGCCAGCAGCACGCCTTTGTTCATTAATGAAAAACTGTTTTTT. Protein: CASSTPLFINEKLFF.

The chain is built from TRBV2 and TRBJ1-2, with D unresolved. The germline V gene encodes CDR1 SNHLY and CDR2 FYNNEI. The CDR3 runs to 12 residues. Trimming removed 4 bases at V and 4 bases at J, with 7 bases between. The CDR3 sequence is CASSGGVYGYTF. As DNA, the CDR3 is TGTGCCAGCAGTGGTGGAGTCTATGGCTACACCTTC.

This clone was detected only once. V and J are TRBV7-9 and TRBJ1-1; the D is unclear. CDR1 SEHNR and CDR2 FQNEAQ come from the germline V gene (reference sequence). The CDR3 extends over 13 amino acids. Trimming shortened V by 2 bases and J by 4 bases, and 8 bases separated the two germline ends. The CDR3 nucleotides read TGTGCCAGCAGCTTACCGATCAGCACTGAAGCTTTCTTT. It codes for CASSLPISTEAFF.

The V and J genes are TRBV19 and TRBJ2-3; no firm D call. The V gene's germline CDR1 is LNHDA and CDR2 SQIVND (reference sequence). Trimming stripped 2 bases from V and 8 bases from J, with 5 bases between. The CDR3 is made up of 11 amino acids. The CDR3 DNA is TGTGCCAGTAGTATAATCGGTACGCAGTATTTT. It specifies CASSIIGTQYF.

This clone was observed once. The same CDR3 is also encoded by other DNA sequences in this sample. The V gene is TRBV6-5, the J gene TRBJ1-5; weak D call: TRBD1 (5 bases). Trimming took off 3 bases at V and 3 bases at J, with 9 bases between the two ends. This CDR3 contains 14 residues. Germline V gives CDR1 MNHEY, CDR2 SVGAGI. The CDR3 region is CASSYSRDNQPQHF. The CDR3 bases are TGTGCCAGCAGTTATAGCAGGGACAATCAGCCCCAGCATTTT.

The genes are TRBV15 and TRBJ1-4; possibly TRBD1 for D (5 bases). The CDR3 loop spans 17 amino acids. V lost 5 bases and J 6 bases, leaving 22 bases between the germline ends. CDR1 LNHNV and CDR2 YYDKDF come from the germline V gene (reference sequence). In DNA form, the CDR3 reads TGTGCCACCAGCGTAGGGACGGATTTTTTAGCGGATGAAAAACTGTTTTTT. Residues: CATSVGTDFLADEKLFF.

The V and J genes are TRBV7-9 and TRBJ1-4, with TRBD1 matching over 8 bases. In germline, CDR1 is SEHNR, CDR2 FQNEAQ (reference sequence). V was clipped by 2 bases and J by 7 bases; unmatched bases: 6. There are 15 residues in the CDR3. The CDR3 region has the DNA TGTGCCAGCAGCTTACGGCAGGGGGCTGGTGAAAAACTGTTTTTT. The encoded protein is CASSLRQGAGEKLFF.

The gene calls are TRBV7-2 and TRBJ2-3, with D perhaps matching TRBD1 (5 bases). CDR3 length: 14 amino acids. Germline-derived CDR1 and CDR2 are SGHTA and FQGNSA. V was clipped by 3 bases and J by 3 bases, with 10 bases between them. The CDR3 DNA reads as TGTGCCAGCAGCTTCCCCACAGGTACAGATACGCAGTATTTT. Its translation is CASSFPTGTDTQYF.

The chain couples TRBV2 to TRBJ1-5; perhaps TRBD1 as D (5 bases). The germline V gene has CDR1 SNHLY and CDR2 FYNNEI. The V and J ends lost 11 bases and 7 bases respectively, with 18 bases between them. The CDR3 extends over 13 amino acids. This CDR3 reads CAWRRDSNQPQHF. CDR3 DNA sequence: TGTGCCTGGAGGCGGGACTCCAACCAGCCCCAGCATTTT.

V gene TRBV6-1 combines with J gene TRBJ1-5; 7 bases are shared with TRBD1. This CDR3 spans 12 amino acids. The V and J ends lost 10 bases and 7 bases, in that order; junction bases with no gene match: 7. The V gene's germline CDR1 is MNHNS and CDR2 SASEGT. CDR3 nucleotides: TGTGCCACCCGGGGACAGCAGCAGCCCCAGCATTTT. The encoded protein is CATRGQQQPQHF.

The chain has TRBV19 and TRBJ2-1, with 9 bases matching TRBD2. Trimming removed 1 base from V and 8 bases from J; junction bases left unmatched: 6. Per the germline V gene, CDR1 is LNHDA and CDR2 is SQIVND (reference sequence). This CDR3 is built from 15 residues. The CDR3 sequence is CASSIGSGRKYEQFF. CDR3 DNA: TGTGCCAGTAGTATAGGGAGCGGGAGGAAGTATGAGCAGTTCTTC.

CDR3 in amino acids: CASSLHPGSDGYTF. CDR3 coding DNA: TGTGCCAGCAGCTTACATCCAGGCAGCGATGGCTACACCTTC. The gene calls are TRBV7-8 and TRBJ1-2, with D unclear. The CDR3 runs 14 residues. Germline V lookup: CDR1 SGHVS, CDR2 FQNEAQ. Trimming pared 2 bases from V and 6 bases from J, leaving 13 bases between.

The V gene is TRBV7-9, the J gene TRBJ1-2; D is ambiguous. This CDR3 region has 18 residues. Germline V gene data show CDR1 as SEHNR and CDR2 as FQNEAQ (reference sequence). V shed 1 base and J shed 4 bases, with 22 bases lying between them. The CDR3 spells CASSLELPSGLSLYGYTF. In DNA, the CDR3 is TGTGCCAGCAGCTTAGAGTTACCATCAGGCCTAAGTCTCTATGGCTACACCTTC. The full variable domain, its missing parts supplied by reference TRBV7-9 and TRBJ1-2, is DTGVSQNPRHKITKRGQNVTFRCDPISEHNRLYWYRQTLGQGPEFLTYFQNEAQLEKSRLLSDRFSAERPKGSFSTLEIQRTEQGDSAMYLCASSLELPSGLSLYGYTFGSGTRLTVV.

In regard to this clone: Distinct nucleotide sequences in the sample also encode this CDR3. The V and J genes are TRBV28 and TRBJ1-3, with 7 positions matching TRBD1. CDR1 and CDR2 (germline): MDHEN, SYDVKM. Trimming removed 4 bases from V and 0 bases from J; junction bases left unmatched: 3. CDR3 length: 15 amino acids. The CDR3 here is CASSSGQSSGNTIYF. The DNA of the CDR3 is TGTGCCAGCAGTTCGGGACAGTCCTCTGGAAACACCATATATTTT.

The count of this clone is one. Other DNA sequences of this sample code for an identical CDR3. The V gene is TRBV4-1, the J gene TRBJ1-1; tentative D call: TRBD1 (5 bases). Germline V gene sequence: CDR1 MGHRA, CDR2 YSYEKL. The V gene lost 0 bases and the J gene lost 4 bases, with 9 bases spanning the gap. The CDR3 runs 14 residues. CDR3 sequence: CASSQDGGGTEAFF. The DNA of the CDR3 is TGCGCCAGCAGCCAAGACGGGGGGGGCACTGAAGCTTTCTTT.

The chain couples TRBV11-2 to TRBJ2-1; 10 bases are shared with TRBD2. This CDR3 has 19 residues. V shed 3 bases and J 7 bases; nucleotides not matched to a gene: 18. Germline CDR1 and CDR2: SGHAT and FQNNGV. CDR3 residues: CASSFPWWRLAGEGNEQFF. The DNA for the CDR3 is TGTGCCAGCAGCTTCCCCTGGTGGAGGCTAGCGGGAGAAGGGAATGAGCAGTTCTTC.

The chain uses TRBV14 and TRBJ2-5, with TRBD2 matching 12 bases. Trimming at V came to 3 bases and at J to 1 base, leaving 6 bases not matched to a gene. Germline CDR1 SGHDN, CDR2 FVKESK. The CDR3 is 17 amino acids. CDR3 sequence reads: CASSQGPTSGGQETQYF. The CDR3 DNA follows: TGTGCCAGCAGCCAGGGACCGACTAGCGGGGGCCAAGAGACCCAGTACTTC.

This clone was seen a single time. The chain couples TRBV7-2 to TRBJ2-7; 9 positions agree with TRBD2. The CDR3 totals 15 residues. Per germline, CDR1 SGHTA and CDR2 FQGNSA. The V gene end was trimmed by 6 bases and the J gene end by 0 bases; junction bases not matched to a gene: 6. The CDR3 DNA is TGTGCCAGCAGACCCAGCGGGAGGAGCTCCTACGAGCAGTACTTC. Translated: CASRPSGRSSYEQYF.

This chain links TRBV28 with TRBJ2-7; tentative D call: TRBD1 (6 bases). V lost 3 bases and J lost 10, with 19 bases in between. CDR1 is MDHEN and CDR2 is SYDVKM in the germline V gene. The CDR3 has 14 amino acids. The CDR3 DNA reads TGTGCCAGCAGTTTTGCCCTCCGGGACAACGCCCAGTACTTC. Translated, it gives CASSFALRDNAQYF.